The 24 T cell receptor beta chains listed next were all sequenced from one sample in a study of blood T cell repertoires in COVID-19. The repertoire was sequenced with immunoSEQ multiplex PCR; TCRdb's copy has only in-frame clones and lacks some. The sample records about 340,000 clones, 75% to 90% being singletons. Sequencing was done on a sample of peripheral blood. The receptors derive from a woman aged 50 to 65 with COVID-19, enrolled during active disease.

The chain couples TRBV5-1 to TRBJ2-7; 8 bases agree with TRBD1. The CDR3 runs to 14 residues. Trimming cost V 3 bases and J 6 bases; bases outside gene matches: 8. Germline CDR1 and CDR2: SGHRS and YFSETQ. The CDR3 nucleotides read TGCGCCAGCAGCTCGCGACAGGGGATCAGCGAGCAGTACTTC. Its protein product is CASSSRQGISEQYF.

The gene calls are TRBV11-2 and TRBJ1-2; 7 nucleotides agree with TRBD1. V was clipped by 5 bases and J by 4 bases; unmatched bases: 10. The CDR3 is 15 amino acids. Germline V lookup: CDR1 SGHAT, CDR2 FQNNGV. Written as DNA, the CDR3 is TGTGCCAGCAGCCAAAGACAGGGATCTTCCTATGGCTACACCTTC. Translating gives CASSQRQGSSYGYTF.

This sequence joins TRBV7-6 and TRBJ1-6; the match to TRBD1 covers 11 bases. The CDR3 length is 15 residues. The germline V gene has CDR1 SGHVS and CDR2 FNYEAQ. The V segment lost 4 bases and the J segment 10 bases; nucleotides outside the gene matches: 6. The CDR3 DNA sequence: TGTGCCAGCAGCTATAGGGACAGGGGGGACTCACCCCTCCACTTT. This sequence encodes CASSYRDRGDSPLHF.

This clone was found once. The DNA for the CDR3 is TGTGCCACCAGTGACCCGGGACAGGCGCGCTATGGCTACACCTTC. This encodes CATSDPGQARYGYTF. V usage is TRBV24-1 and J usage is TRBJ1-2, with 8 bases lining up with TRBD1. Looked up from germline, CDR1 is KGHDR and CDR2 is SFDVKD. J gave up 4 bases and V 4 bases, and 7 bases lay outside the gene matches. This CDR3 region has 15 residues.

The chain is built from TRBV12-3 or TRBV12-4 and TRBJ2-7, with D tentatively TRBD2 (6 bases). CDR3 length: 13 amino acids. V was shortened by 4 bases and J by 2 bases, with 9 bases between the two germline ends. The CDR3, as DNA: TGTGCCAGCAGTTCCCTAGCGCCCTACGAGCAGTACTTC. Its protein is CASSSLAPYEQYF.

The genes are TRBV5-4 and TRBJ2-7; the D gene is possibly TRBD1 (6 bases). V was clipped by 0 bases and J by 7 bases, with 17 bases between them. CDR1 is SGHNT, CDR2 YYREEE, per germline (reference sequence). CDR3 size: 15 residues. The CDR3 sequence: CASSLEVRGTTEQYF. The CDR3 DNA reads TGTGCCAGCAGCTTGGAGGTCAGGGGTACCACTGAGCAGTACTTC.

This sequence joins TRBV4-1 and TRBJ1-2; D might be TRBD1 (6 bases). Germline CDR1 MGHRA, CDR2 YSYEKL. The V end lost 2 bases, the J end lost 8 bases, and 9 bases lay between the germline ends. CDR3 length: 12 amino acids. Here the CDR3 reads CASSQHQGGYTF. The CDR3 nucleotides are TGCGCCAGCAGCCAACATCAGGGGGGCTACACCTTC.

The chain joins TRBV3-1 (or the pseudogene TRBV3-2) to TRBJ2-1; a possible D gene is TRBD2 (5 bases). This CDR3 is built from 14 residues. CDR1 and CDR2 from the germline V gene are LGHDT and YNNKEL (reference sequence). Deletions cut 0 bases from V and 5 bases from J, with 8 bases between. CDR3 loop: CASSQDLGDNEQFF. The DNA for the CDR3 is TGTGCCAGCAGCCAAGACTTGGGAGACAATGAGCAGTTCTTC.

The J gene is TRBJ2-7, the V gene TRBV6-2 or TRBV6-3, with 9 bases fitting TRBD2. V shed 5 bases and J 3 bases; nucleotides not matched to a gene: 8. The CDR3 is 15 amino acids. Germline V gene sequence: CDR1 MNHEY, CDR2 SVGEGT. The DNA of the CDR3 is TGTGCCAGCAGTATACTAGCGGGCCCCTTCTACGAGCAGTACTTC. It codes for CASSILAGPFYEQYF.

This chain connects TRBV4-1 to TRBJ2-1, with 9 bases identical to TRBD2. After removal of 8 bases from V and 3 bases from J, the junction contained 14 bases not matched to a gene. Germline V gene sequence: CDR1 MGHRA, CDR2 YSYEKL. This CDR3 comprises 17 residues. The CDR3 coding sequence is TGCGCCAGCGAAGAAAGGGGAATAGCGGGAGTCTACAATGAGCAGTTCTTC. The encoded protein is CASEERGIAGVYNEQFF.

As for this clone: Distinct nucleotide sequences in the sample also encode this CDR3. The rearrangement links TRBV5-1 to TRBJ2-3, with a possible D match to TRBD1 (6 bases). Deletions cut 0 bases from V and 3 bases from J, with 11 bases between. Germline CDR1 and CDR2: SGHRS and YFSETQ. CDR3 size: 15 residues. The CDR3 sequence: CASSLGGLGTDTQYF. For the CDR3, the DNA is TGCGCCAGCAGCTTGGGGGGGCTTGGTACAGATACGCAGTATTTT.

The chain recombines TRBV3-1 (or the pseudogene TRBV3-2) with TRBJ2-3, with D maybe TRBD2 (6 bases). Germline CDR1 and CDR2: LGHDT and YNNKEL (reference sequence). The CDR3 has 16 amino acids. V dropped 0 bases and J dropped 3 bases, with 13 bases sitting between them. The CDR3 bases are TGTGCCAGCAGCCAAGACGGCAGCGGGTTAACAGATACGCAGTATTTT. Protein product: CASSQDGSGLTDTQYF.

CDR3 sequence (DNA): TGTGCCACCGAAGGGACAGGGTACGAGCAGTACTTC. Amino acids: CATEGTGYEQYF. The genes are TRBV19 and TRBJ2-7; 9 bases align to TRBD1. CDR1 and CDR2 from the germline V gene are LNHDA and SQIVND (reference sequence). V was clipped by 10 bases and J by 4 bases; unmatched bases: 5. The CDR3 has 12 amino acids.

This chain joins TRBV6-5 and TRBJ2-1; 10 nucleotides line up with TRBD1. Per germline, CDR1 MNHEY and CDR2 SVGAGI. This CDR3 spans 15 amino acids. After removal of 6 bases from V and 4 bases from J, the junction contained 6 bases not matched to a gene. CDR3 DNA: TGTGCCAGCAGGGGGACAGGGGAGGTGTACAATGAGCAGTTCTTC. As protein: CASRGTGEVYNEQFF.

The chain has TRBV19 and TRBJ1-1; the D gene is possibly TRBD1 (6 bases). V was pared by 7 bases and J by 10 bases, with 16 bases between. Germline CDR1 and CDR2: LNHDA and SQIVND (reference sequence). This CDR3 has 12 amino acids. CDR3 residues: CASTQGGAGAFF. CDR3 nucleotides: TGTGCCAGTACTCAAGGGGGGGCCGGAGCTTTCTTT.

The V call is TRBV30, the J call TRBJ2-6, with 12 bases that match TRBD1. CDR3 size: 20 residues. J lost 0 bases, V lost 4 bases, and 13 bases had no gene match. Germline V gene lookup returns CDR1 GTSNPN and CDR2 SVGIG (reference sequence). The CDR3 nucleotides read TGTGCCTGGATTGCAGGGGACAGGGGGCTTGCGGGCTCTGGGGCCAACGTCCTGACTTTC. It is translated as CAWIAGDRGLAGSGANVLTF.

J is TRBJ2-1 and V is TRBV19, with a weak D call TRBD2 (6 bases). CDR3 length: 15 residues. The ends were cut back, 10 bases at V and 3 bases at J, with 19 bases in the middle. CDR1 and CDR2 from the germline V gene are LNHDA and SQIVND (reference sequence). The CDR3 loop reads CATSNRDSHYNEQFF. The CDR3 region has the DNA TGTGCCACTTCGAACCGGGACTCCCACTACAATGAGCAGTTCTTC.

This clone has only one observation. The gene calls are TRBV7-2 and TRBJ2-7; 10 nucleotides match TRBD1. CDR3 length equals 15 residues. CDR1 is SGHTA and CDR2 is FQGNSA in the germline V gene. With 1 base clipped from V and 5 bases from J, the junction kept 5 bases outside the gene matches. As DNA, the CDR3 is TGTGCCAGCAGCTTAGGATCGGGACAGGGGCACGAGCAGTACTTC. Translating it yields CASSLGSGQGHEQYF.

The chain carries TRBV24-1 and TRBJ2-1; D remains unclear. This CDR3 has 13 residues. Trimming removed 4 bases from V and 9 bases from J, with 12 bases in between. CDR1 and CDR2 (germline): KGHDR, SFDVKD. CDR3 sequence reads: CATSDPRVGEQFF. CDR3 sequence (DNA): TGTGCCACCAGTGACCCCCGGGTCGGTGAGCAGTTCTTC.

V is TRBV15 and J is TRBJ2-2, with a tentative D call TRBD2 (6 bases). There are 18 residues in the CDR3. Germline V CDR1 and CDR2: LNHNV, YYDKDF (reference sequence). V was pared by 0 bases and J by 0 bases, with 14 bases between. The CDR3: CATSRDWDSGTNTGELFF. CDR3 DNA sequence: TGTGCCACCAGCAGAGATTGGGATAGCGGTACGAACACCGGGGAGCTGTTTTTT.

The chain uses TRBV11-2 and TRBJ1-4; 7 bases fit TRBD1. Germline values: CDR1 SGHAT, CDR2 FQNNGV. The CDR3 consists of 13 residues. The V gene end was trimmed by 4 bases and the J gene end by 10 bases; junction bases not matched to a gene: 6. CDR3 in DNA: TGTGCCAGCAGCTCCACCGGGACAGCAAAACTGTTTTTT. Residues: CASSSTGTAKLFF.

This chain joins TRBV11-2 and TRBJ2-6, with 7 bases fitting TRBD1. Germline trimming cut 4 bases from V and 0 bases from J; bases unmatched to any gene: 9. CDR3 length equals 18 residues. CDR1 and CDR2 (germline): SGHAT, FQNNGV. The CDR3 region is CASSSRRQGFSGANVLTF. The CDR3 DNA reads as TGTGCCAGCAGCTCCCGCCGACAGGGCTTCTCTGGGGCCAACGTCCTGACTTTC. Filled out from reference TRBV11-2 and TRBJ2-6, the complete variable domain reads EAGVAQSPRYKIIEKRQSVAFWCNPISGHATLYWYQQILGQGPKLLIQFQNNGVVDDSQLPKDRFSAERLKGVDSTLKIQPAKLEDSAVYLCASSSRRQGFSGANVLTFGAGSRLTVL.

This chain links TRBV5-6 with TRBJ2-5; D possibly corresponds to TRBD2 (5 bases). The V gene lost 1 base and the J gene lost 5 bases, with 12 bases spanning the gap. The CDR3 consists of 14 residues. CDR1 SGHDT and CDR2 YYEEEE come from the germline V gene. This CDR3 is CASSLRRGGETQYF. Here the CDR3 DNA reads TGTGCCAGCAGCTTGAGGCGCGGAGGCGAGACCCAGTACTTC.

The CDR3 reads CASSEPGTGDSYEQYF. The CDR3 region has the DNA TGTGCCAGCAGTGAACCCGGGACAGGGGACTCCTACGAGCAGTACTTC. The chain combines TRBV2 with TRBJ2-7; TRBD1 agrees at 10 bases. The CDR3 is made up of 16 amino acids. The germline CDR1 and CDR2 sequences are SNHLY and FYNNEI. The junction had 4 bases not matched to a gene; V was cut back by 2 bases and J by 0 bases. The full variable domain, rest sourced from reference TRBV2 and TRBJ2-7, is EPEVTQTPSHQVTQMGQEVILRCVPISNHLYFYWYRQILGQKVEFLVSFYNNEISEKSEIFDDQFSVERPDGSNFTLKIRSTKLEDSAMYFCASSEPGTGDSYEQYFGPGTRLTVT.